This T cell receptor beta chain was sequenced during a study of blood T cells in healthy people across ages. V lost 5 bases to trimming and J lost 7 bases, with 17 bases between them. The CDR3 has 15 amino acids. Per germline, CDR1 LGHDT and CDR2 YNNKEL (reference sequence). General study findings and limits: A greater number of naive CD4+ cells and higher diversity distinguished long-lived donors from aged donors.

It was with a sample-barcoded 5' primer and a J-beta primer mix that a second PCR of roughly 6 to 12 cycles was run. TCRdb itself ran the 5' RACE reads through MiXCR, one entry per CDR3 protein. Of hundreds of thousands of distinct CDR3 sequences in the sample, more than 20% are singletons; the top ten hold more than 8%. Samples each had at least 6 micrograms of total RNA extracted. About this clonotype: The antigen is not known.

This same sample was also taken into another study, of T cells of mothers and their children. That work contributes: Samples were obtained from three healthy Caucasian mothers and their six children. In each mother, TCR beta CDR3 reads exceeded 10 million; in each child, they numbered a few million.

This chain links TRBV3-1 with TRBJ2-2; no definite D call. The sequenced sample consisted of blood. The receptor was derived from a boy younger than 18 in good health. The CDR3 coding sequence is TGTGCCAGCAGCTCGTTTGGGAAGGGAAACGGGGAGCTGTTTTTT. This encodes CASSSFGKGNGELFF. Full variable domain (missing parts from reference TRBV3-1 and TRBJ2-2): DTAVSQTPKYLVTQMGNDKSIKCEQNLGHDTMYWYKQDSKKFLKIMFSYNNKELIINETVPNRFSPKSPDKAHLNLHINSLELGDSAVYFCASSSFGKGNGELFFGEGSRLTVL.